These T cell receptor beta chains were read from a single sample in a study of cytomegalovirus exposure and HLA in healthy donors. The data were produced by immunoSEQ multiplex PCR, yet TCRdb's version contains in-frame clones alone and is incomplete. The table lists 200,000 to 250,000 clones, 82% of them singletons, with around 5.4% in the top ten. The sample was PBMCs. The source of these receptors is a woman aged 40 to 55 in good health and CMV-seropositive. Both conserved end residues are trimmed from each CDR3.

V gene	J gene	CDR3 protein
TRBV19	TRBJ1-3	ASSPGGRLDTIY
TRBV25-1	TRBJ2-1	ASLNEQF
TRBV7-2	TRBJ2-6	ASRTQVPHAGANVLT
TRBV30	TRBJ1-1	AGNRDDTEAF
TRBV15	TRBJ2-5	ATSSGLPPGEQY
TRBV2	TRBJ2-5	ASSEQGWRTQY
TRBV5-4	TRBJ2-3	ASSPGSLFRDTQY
TRBV19	TRBJ1-1	ASSLGRDTEAF
TRBV2	TRBJ2-1	ATRTGSYNEQF
TRBV2	TRBJ1-4	ASSSPPGGEKLF
TRBV12-2	TRBJ1-4	ASRSSATGLNTNEKLF
TRBV6-5	TRBJ1-2	ASSYLGGVLYGYT
TRBV7-9	TRBJ2-2	ASSLSAGGAGELF
TRBV9	TRBJ2-1	ASSLLAGGINEQF
TRBV27	TRBJ1-6	ASTPGQGLPLH
TRBV29-1	TRBJ1-2	SGHGLGQGGGYT
TRBV7-9	TRBJ1-1	ASSQPTGTNSEAF
TRBV12-1	TRBJ1-2	ARRTGGHGYT
TRBV6-5	TRBJ1-1	ASSYRRGGGEAF
TRBV5-4	TRBJ1-2	ASSLAQYYGYT
TRBV10-3	TRBJ2-2	AISPATGGELF
TRBV4-1	TRBJ2-7	ASKSGGGGSLIDEQY
TRBV19	TRBJ2-7	ASSIAARYEQY
TRBV13	TRBJ2-3	ASSPRGASTDTQY
TRBV2	TRBJ1-2	ASSGSQGWGGYT
TRBV6-6	TRBJ1-4	ASSLMTATNEKLF
TRBV27	TRBJ1-1	ASSAAAGRRNTEAF
TRBV28	TRBJ2-1	ASSTQPWSSYNEQF
TRBV7-9	TRBJ1-2	ASRLDGNYGYT
TRBV5-6	TRBJ1-2	ASSPGQRNYGYT
TRBV4-1	NA	ASSQDPYRSSYEQY
TRBV11-2	TRBJ2-7	ASSFGTGYEQY
TRBV11-2	TRBJ1-5	ASSFTGNSNQPQH
TRBV5-1	TRBJ2-2	ASGQTGGNTGELF
TRBV30	TRBJ1-1	AWSEDQGWEAF
TRBV10-3	TRBJ1-1	AISPTGGALSTEAF
TRBV2	TRBJ1-1	ASRSGSSWMNTEAF
TRBV28	TRBJ1-5	ASLGTGWPQPQH
TRBV2	TRBJ2-1	ASSSLAGVRDEQF
TRBV19	TRBJ1-2	ASSIDRGWDYGYT
TRBV5-5	TRBJ2-2	ASSPNAGAGELF
TRBV6-4	TRBJ2-3	ASSEVGSGDTQY
TRBV10-1	TRBJ2-5	ASSEGGGGPPQETQY
TRBV27	TRBJ1-5	ASTPGSGGNQPQH
TRBV2	TRBJ1-2	ASSEGRGSYGYT
TRBV30	TRBJ2-7	AWKRLAGGSYEQY
TRBV19	TRBJ1-2	ASSIRQEERRYT
TRBV14	TRBJ2-2	ASSQAPTSGGATGELF
TRBV4-2	TRBJ2-7	ASSQDRGGLADSYEQY
TRBV6-1	TRBJ1-1	ASSPRREGAAF
TRBV7-8	TRBJ1-4	ASSPRTGQEATNEKLF
TRBV4-3	TRBJ1-2	ASSLSDRDYGYT
TRBV7-9	TRBJ1-6	ASSLAGVYNSPLH
TRBV6-1	TRBJ2-5	ASSEGQEHRQTQY
TRBV6-5	TRBJ2-7	ASSLAGALRNEQY
TRBV7-8	TRBJ2-3	ASSLAGTATGKQY
TRBV4-1	TRBJ2-3	ASSPLLAGGPDTQY
TRBV9	NA	ASSPRGQGGSYEQY
TRBV11-2	TRBJ2-7	ASSPRVGMDYEQY